This TCR beta chain was identified in a study of T cell responses to AZD1222 COVID-19 vaccine. Study-level points and caveats: Spike-wide coverage was observed for vaccine-associated CD4 TCRs, with dominant responses at 160-218 and 743-854. Per reports, nearly half of all spike-specific TCRs target regions that are unmutated in variants. With two AZD1222 doses given, Spike-specific TCR breadth and depth both rose. It should be noted that donors were predominantly white British and more often female, and clonal diversity was possibly underestimated.

Germline V gene data show CDR1 as SGHTA and CDR2 as FQGNSA. The CDR3 is 16 amino acids. Trimming shortened V by 1 base and J by 1 base, and 10 bases separated the two germline ends. Sequencing used immunoSEQ multiplex PCR; TCRdb keeps in-frame clones, though not all of them. The data contain some 100,000 clones, around 89% of them singletons. About this clone itself: Its antigen is undetermined.

The chain joins TRBV7-2 to TRBJ2-2; D is uncertain. This sample comprised peripheral blood, obtained on day 0 of AZD1222 vaccination. This receptor was taken from an adult in good health. The CDR3 coding sequence is TGTGCCAGCAGCTTAGGGGTCAGTAGGAACACCGGGGAGCTGTTTTTT. Its protein is CASSLGVSRNTGELFF. Together with reference TRBV7-2 and TRBJ2-2, the CDR3 gives the full variable domain: GAGVSQSPSNKVTEKGKDVELRCDPISGHTALYWYRQSLGQGLEFLIYFQGNSAPDKSGLPSDRFSAERTGGSVSTLTIQRTQQEDSAVYLCASSLGVSRNTGELFFGEGSRLTVL.